This T cell receptor beta chain was sequenced during a study of shared clonotypes between healthy human individuals. Study-level results: Shared clonotypes across all four donors exceeded non-shared ones in generation probability.

V was cut by 4 bases and J by 0 bases, with 25 bases left in between. CDR1 is LGHNA and CDR2 is YNFKEQ in the germline V gene. The CDR3 length is 20 residues. With regard to this clone: The antigen is not known.

It was CD45RO-negative cells, positively selected for CCR7, that made up naive CD8 cells, with terminally differentiated effector memory CD45RA+ cells excluded. The material for each subset, its genomic DNA, was split evenly across several immunoSEQ plates. The table came from immunoSEQ multiplex PCR; TCRdb's copy has only in-frame clones and leaves some out. This table holds about 2.1 million clones, around 93% found once. The V and J genes are TRBV4-2 and TRBJ2-1, with D maybe TRBD2 (6 bases). The sequenced sample was naive CD8+ T cells from PBMCs. This clonotype was obtained from a man younger than 35 in good health. Some clones in this sample may be carry-over from other donors' samples. This chain's CDR3 is CASSPYWGTAGPPSYNEQFF. Here the CDR3 DNA reads TGTGCCAGCAGCCCCTACTGGGGTACTGCGGGACCACCCTCCTACAATGAGCAGTTCTTC.